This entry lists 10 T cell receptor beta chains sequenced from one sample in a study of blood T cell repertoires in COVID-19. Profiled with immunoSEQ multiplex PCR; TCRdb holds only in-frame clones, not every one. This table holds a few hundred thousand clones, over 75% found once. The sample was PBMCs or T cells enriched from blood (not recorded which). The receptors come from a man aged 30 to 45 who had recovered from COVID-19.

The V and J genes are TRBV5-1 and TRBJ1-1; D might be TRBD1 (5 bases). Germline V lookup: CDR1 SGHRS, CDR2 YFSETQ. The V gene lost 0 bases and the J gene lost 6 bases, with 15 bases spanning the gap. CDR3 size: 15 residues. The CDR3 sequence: CASSLGQGGTPEAFF. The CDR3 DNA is TGCGCCAGCAGCTTGGGTCAGGGCGGGACCCCTGAAGCTTTCTTT. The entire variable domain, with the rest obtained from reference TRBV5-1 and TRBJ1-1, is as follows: KAGVTQTPRYLIKTRGQQVTLSCSPISGHRSVSWYQQTPGQGLQFLFEYFSETQRNKGNFPGRFSGRQFSNSRSEMNVSTLELGDSALYLCASSLGQGGTPEAFFGQGTRLTVV.

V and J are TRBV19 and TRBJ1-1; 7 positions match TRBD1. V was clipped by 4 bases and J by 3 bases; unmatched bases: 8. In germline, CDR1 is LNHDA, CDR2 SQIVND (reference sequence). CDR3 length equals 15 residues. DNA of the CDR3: TGTGCCAGTAGTACGAAGGGGGCCGTTCACACTGAAGCTTTCTTT. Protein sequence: CASSTKGAVHTEAFF.

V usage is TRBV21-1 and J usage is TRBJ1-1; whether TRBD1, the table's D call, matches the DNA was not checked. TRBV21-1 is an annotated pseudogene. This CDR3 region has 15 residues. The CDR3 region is CASSKSRDRWTEAFF. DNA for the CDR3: TGTGCCAGCAGCAAATCCAGGGACAGGTGGACTGAAGCTTTCTTT.

The CDR3 is CASSYPGGAGANVLTF. The CDR3 DNA reads as TGTGCCAGCAGCTACCCCGGCGGGGCTGGGGCCAACGTCCTGACTTTC. This chain joins TRBV11-1 and TRBJ2-6, with D possibly TRBD2 on 6 matching bases. The CDR3 is 16 amino acids. From germline, CDR1 is SGHAT and CDR2 FQDESV (reference sequence). The ends were cut back, 4 bases at V and 2 bases at J, with 12 bases in the middle.

DNA for the CDR3: TGTGCCAGCAGCTTAGCGATAGCGGACAATGAGCAGTTCTTC. This gives the protein CASSLAIADNEQFF. The chain uses TRBV7-9 and TRBJ2-1, with TRBD2 as a possible D gene (6 bases). Between the trimmed V and J ends, which lost 0 bases and 5 bases, there was a span of 8 bases. This CDR3 has 14 residues. Germline-derived CDR1 and CDR2 are SEHNR and FQNEAQ (reference sequence).

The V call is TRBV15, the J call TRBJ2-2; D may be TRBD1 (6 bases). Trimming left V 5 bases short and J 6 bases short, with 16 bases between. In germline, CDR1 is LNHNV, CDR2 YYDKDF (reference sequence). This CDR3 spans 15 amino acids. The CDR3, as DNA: TGTGCCACCAGCCTAGACAGGAACCTAGCCGGGGAGCTGTTTTTT. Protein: CATSLDRNLAGELFF. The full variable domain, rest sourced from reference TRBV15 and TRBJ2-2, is DAMVIQNPRYQVTQFGKPVTLSCSQTLNHNVMYWYQQKSSQAPKLLFHYYDKDFNNEADTPDNFQSRRPNTSFCFLDIRSPGLGDTAMYLCATSLDRNLAGELFFGEGSRLTVL.

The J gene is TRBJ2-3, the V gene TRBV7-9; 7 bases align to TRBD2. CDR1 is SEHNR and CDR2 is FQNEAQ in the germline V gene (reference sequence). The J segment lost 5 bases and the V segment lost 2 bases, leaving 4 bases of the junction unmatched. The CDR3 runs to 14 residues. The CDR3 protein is CASSLTGGLDTQYF. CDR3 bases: TGTGCCAGCAGCTTAACGGGAGGACTAGATACGCAGTATTTT.

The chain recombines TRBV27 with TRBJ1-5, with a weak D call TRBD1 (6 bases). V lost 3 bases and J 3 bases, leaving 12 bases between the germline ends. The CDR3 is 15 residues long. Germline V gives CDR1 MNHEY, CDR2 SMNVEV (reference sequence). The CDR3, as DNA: TGTGCCAGCAGTTTTTCAGGGGCCTACAATCAGCCCCAGCATTTT. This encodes CASSFSGAYNQPQHF.

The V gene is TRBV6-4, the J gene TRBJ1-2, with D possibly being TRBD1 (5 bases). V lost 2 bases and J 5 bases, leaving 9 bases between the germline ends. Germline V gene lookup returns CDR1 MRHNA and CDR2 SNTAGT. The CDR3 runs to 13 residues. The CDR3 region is CASSDDRGYGYTF. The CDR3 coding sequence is TGTGCCAGCAGTGACGACAGAGGATATGGCTACACCTTC.

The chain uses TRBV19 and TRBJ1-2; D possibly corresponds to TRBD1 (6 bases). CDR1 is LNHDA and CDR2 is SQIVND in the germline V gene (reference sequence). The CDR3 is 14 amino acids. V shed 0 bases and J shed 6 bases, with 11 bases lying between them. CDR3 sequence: CASSIDQQGHGYTF. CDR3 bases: TGTGCCAGTAGTATAGATCAACAGGGCCATGGCTACACCTTC.